Sequencing of this TCR beta chain was carried out in a study of vaccination and CD4 T cells after COVID-19. Study overall: Subjects got two shots of BNT162b2 or mRNA-1273 vaccine. Post-COVID samples had a sampling time that fell a median approximately 93 days after diagnosis (range 35 to 161).

Treatment indicated: 10-day PBMC culture with coronavirus spike peptide pools or control peptides (ViraFEST assay). Worth noting for this clonotype: Its antigen is not known.

Study-wide results and limits: Vaccine-specific clones numbering 304 of 307 showed spike mono-reactivity in convalescent patients.

Sequenced with the Oncomine TCR Beta short-read assay was DNA taken from cultured CD4+ T cells. Genomic DNA from cultured CD4+ T cells was extracted. From the PCR reads, TCRdb called clonotypes with MiXCR, one entry per CDR3 protein. Of more than 15,000 distinct CDR3 sequences in the sample, about 27% are singletons; the top ten hold about 11%. CDR1 is SNHLY and CDR2 is FYNNEI in the germline V gene. Trimming took 7 bases from V and 7 from J; bases not matched to a gene: 3. The length of the CDR3 is 11 residues. The receptor was isolated from a human donor with COVID-19. Source material: cultured CD4+ T cells from blood. This chain uses TRBV2 with TRBJ1-1; 7 bases map to TRBD1. CDR3 amino acids: CASIRDSEAFF. The CDR3 nucleotides are TGTGCCAGCATTCGGGACAGTGAAGCTTTCTTT. The full variable domain, its missing parts supplied by reference TRBV2 and TRBJ1-1, is EPEVTQTPSHQVTQMGQEVILRCVPISNHLYFYWYRQILGQKVEFLVSFYNNEISEKSEIFDDQFSVERPDGSNFTLKIRSTKLEDSAMYFCASIRDSEAFFGQGTRLTVV.